The next 18 T cell receptor beta chains were all read from a single sample in a study of breast tumors, draining lymph nodes, adjacent tissues. Using its own MiXCR run on the multiplex PCR reads, TCRdb lists one record per CDR3 protein. The table lists about 89,000 distinct CDR3 sequences, roughly 29% of them singletons. Samples came from axillary lymph nodes draining the breast cancer. Sequenced material: axillary lymph node tissue. These receptors were taken from a female donor with breast cancer. Some clones in this sample may be carry-over from other donors' samples.

Notes on this clonotype: This may stem from a read error, because a much larger clone lies one nucleotide away. The chain is built from TRBV29-1 and TRBJ2-2, with D perhaps given as TRBD1 or TRBD2 (5 bases each). CDR1 SQVTM and CDR2 ANQGSEA come from the germline V gene. This CDR3 is built from 12 residues. The CDR3 sequence: CSYRDGTGELLF. CDR3 bases: TGCAGCTACCGGGACGGAACCGGGGAGCTGCTTTTT.

This chain joins TRBV10-3 and TRBJ2-1; D uncertain. Germline CDR1 and CDR2: ENHRY and SYGVKD. This CDR3 spans 11 amino acids. V dropped 10 bases and J dropped 5 bases, with 9 bases sitting between them. CDR3 nucleotides: TGTGCCACTCAGGAGAACAATGAGCAGTTCTTC. Residues: CATQENNEQFF.

The V gene is TRBV10-3, the J gene TRBJ2-7; unclear D gene. CDR3 size: 17 residues. V lost 2 bases and J 5 bases, leaving 22 bases between the germline ends. Looked up from germline, CDR1 is ENHRY and CDR2 is SYGVKD. In nucleotides, the CDR3 is TGTGCCATCAGTGAGCCCTCACTGGCGTCCGCAGGAGACGAGCAGTACTTC. This gives the protein CAISEPSLASAGDEQYF.

Ten or more counts support this clonotype. This chain connects TRBV30 to TRBJ2-1; 11 bases align to TRBD2. V lost 1 base and J lost 4; bases outside the gene matches: 9. The CDR3 runs 17 residues. Germline CDR1 is GTSNPN and CDR2 is SVGIG (reference sequence). The CDR3 loop reads CAWSGGSGTSGYNEQFF. CDR3 nucleotide sequence: TGTGCCTGGAGTGGAGGATCCGGGACTAGCGGTTACAATGAGCAGTTCTTC.

This clonotype has ten or more counts. The V and J genes are TRBV5-5 and TRBJ1-2; 8 bases map to TRBD1. J was trimmed by 5 bases and V by 4 bases; bases with no gene match: 7. CDR3 length equals 14 residues. The germline V gene has CDR1 SGHKS and CDR2 YYEKEE (reference sequence). CDR3 in amino acids: CASSLPGQVYGYTF. CDR3 in DNA: TGTGCCAGCAGCCTTCCGGGACAGGTTTATGGCTACACCTTC.

Notes on this clonotype: Just one base apart from a much larger clone, this may be a read error. The chain carries TRBV6-5 and TRBJ2-1; the D gene is possibly TRBD1 (5 bases). CDR3 length: 14 residues. From germline, CDR1 is MNHEY and CDR2 SVGAGI. The chain's CDR3 is CVVGPLSSYNEQFF. CDR3 DNA: TGTGTAGTGGGGCCCTTAAGCTCCTACAATGAGCAGTTCTTC.

This clonotype was picked up many times. The V call is TRBV5-6, the J call TRBJ2-2, with unresolved D. Looked up from germline, CDR1 is SGHDT and CDR2 is YYEEEE. The CDR3 is 12 residues long. Trimming left V 0 bases short and J 7 bases short, with 4 bases between. CDR3 coding DNA: TGTGCCAGCAGCTTGGACGGCGGGGAGCTGTTTTTT. This sequence encodes CASSLDGGELFF.

DNA for the CDR3: TGTGCCAGCAGCCAAGAGGGACTAGCGACAGATACGCAGTATTTT. Its translation: CASSQEGLATDTQYF. The genes are TRBV4-2 and TRBJ2-3; 10 positions agree with TRBD2. The trim removed 0 bases at V and 3 bases at J, leaving 0 bases unmatched. The CDR3 sequence is 15 residues long. Germline loops: CDR1 LGHNA, CDR2 YNFKEQ.

Regarding this clonotype: A much larger clone lies one base from this, so it may be a read error. The V and J genes are TRBV11-3 and TRBJ2-1; unclear D gene. Germline assignment: CDR1 SGHNT and CDR2 YENEEA. The CDR3 runs to 13 residues. V shed 4 bases and J shed 9 bases, with 13 bases lying between them. CDR3 nucleotides: TGTGCCAGCAGCTCCTCGTACCACGCTGAGCAGTTCTTC. Protein sequence: CASSSSYHAEQFF.

This clonotype showed up many times. The rearrangement joins TRBV7-2 to TRBJ2-3; D call uncertain. The CDR3 is made up of 15 amino acids. Trimming removed 2 bases at V and 0 bases at J, with 9 bases between. Germline V gives CDR1 SGHTA, CDR2 FQGNSA. The DNA of the CDR3 is TGTGCCAGCAGCTTACAGGCTTCTAGCACAGATACGCAGTATTTT. Translated: CASSLQASSTDTQYF. The variable domain in full, with the rest retrieved from reference TRBV7-2 and TRBJ2-3, is GAGVSQSPSNKVTEKGKDVELRCDPISGHTALYWYRQSLGQGLEFLIYFQGNSAPDKSGLPSDRFSAERTGGSVSTLTIQRTQQEDSAVYLCASSLQASSTDTQYFGPGTRLTVL.

Ten or more counts support this clonotype. The V gene is TRBV9, the J gene TRBJ2-5, with TRBD2 identical over 8 bases. V trimming: 3 bases; J trimming: 5 bases; junction bases outside the gene matches: 9. The CDR3 runs to 15 residues. Germline CDR1 is SGDLS and CDR2 is YYNGEE. The CDR3 DNA is TGTGCCAGCAGCGCCCAAAGCGGGAGTCGGGAGACCCAGTACTTC. Its translation: CASSAQSGSRETQYF.

This clonotype was counted many times. V and J are TRBV19 and TRBJ2-7; D remains ambiguous. Trimming stripped 1 base from V and 6 bases from J, with 10 bases between. In germline, CDR1 is LNHDA, CDR2 SQIVND (reference sequence). CDR3 size: 13 residues. This chain's CDR3 is CASSIAHLSEQYF. The CDR3 DNA sequence: TGTGCCAGTAGTATAGCCCACCTGAGCGAGCAGTACTTC.

The chain employs TRBV4-1 and TRBJ1-1, with 7 bases fitting TRBD1. Germline assignment: CDR1 MGHRA and CDR2 YSYEKL. The CDR3 spans 15 residues. V dropped 1 base and J dropped 0; count of bases not matched to a gene: 2. The CDR3 spells CASSQGQGMNTEAFF. The CDR3 nucleotides read TGCGCCAGCAGCCAAGGACAGGGCATGAACACTGAAGCTTTCTTT.

This clonotype was counted many times. V gene TRBV6-5 combines with J gene TRBJ1-6; D not resolved. CDR3 length: 13 residues. V was cut by 4 bases and J by 7 bases, with 8 bases left in between. The V gene's germline CDR1 is MNHEY and CDR2 SVGAGI. The CDR3 loop reads CASSSLGNSPLHF. CDR3 sequence (DNA): TGTGCCAGCAGTTCGTTGGGAAATTCACCCCTCCACTTT.

The chain employs TRBV14 and TRBJ1-1; D is uncertain. V dropped 5 bases and J dropped 2 bases, with 0 bases sitting between them. This CDR3 spans 10 amino acids. Germline V gene data show CDR1 as SGHDN and CDR2 as FVKESK. The CDR3 spells CASSNTEAFF. The DNA of the CDR3 is TGTGCCAGCAGCAACACTGAAGCTTTCTTT.

This clonotype was detected ten times or more. The chain combines TRBV18 with TRBJ2-7, with 8 positions matching TRBD2. The CDR3 has 14 amino acids. Germline V gives CDR1 KGHSH, CDR2 LQKENI. Losses at the gene ends were 4 bases for V and 2 bases for J; bases not matched to a gene: 4. CDR3 protein: CASSRTSPPYEQYF. CDR3 bases: TGTGCCAGCTCACGGACTAGCCCACCCTACGAGCAGTACTTC.

As for this clonotype: The junction shows a germline mismatch at one end, possibly a read error. The chain recombines TRBV9 with TRBJ2-7, with TRBD1 matching over 7 bases. In germline, CDR1 is SGDLS, CDR2 YYNGEE. This CDR3 has 13 amino acids. This CDR3 reads CASSTGQTYERYF. CDR3 DNA sequence: TGTGCCAGCAGCACGGGACAGACCTACGAGCGGTACTTC. The full variable domain, with the rest looked up from reference TRBV9 and TRBJ2-7, is DSGVTQTPKHLITATGQRVTLRCSPRSGDLSVYWYQQSLDQGLQFLIQYYNGEERAKGNILERFSAQQFPDLHSELNLSSLELGDSALYFCASSTGQTYERYFGPGTRLTVT.

In this sample, this clonotype turned up many times. The chain employs TRBV30 and TRBJ2-7; no firm D call. This CDR3 is 13 amino acids long. From germline, CDR1 is GTSNPN and CDR2 SVGIG (reference sequence). V lost 7 bases and J 1 base, leaving 14 bases between the germline ends. The CDR3 is CAFNIGASYEQYF. The CDR3 DNA follows: TGTGCCTTCAATATCGGAGCTTCCTACGAGCAGTACTTC. The full variable domain, in which reference TRBV30 and TRBJ2-7 provide the parts outside the CDR3, is SQTIHQWPATLVQPVGSPLSLECTVEGTSNPNLYWYRQAAGRGLQLLFYSVGIGQISSEVPQNLSASRPQDRQFILSSKKLLLSDSGFYLCAFNIGASYEQYFGPGTRLTVT.